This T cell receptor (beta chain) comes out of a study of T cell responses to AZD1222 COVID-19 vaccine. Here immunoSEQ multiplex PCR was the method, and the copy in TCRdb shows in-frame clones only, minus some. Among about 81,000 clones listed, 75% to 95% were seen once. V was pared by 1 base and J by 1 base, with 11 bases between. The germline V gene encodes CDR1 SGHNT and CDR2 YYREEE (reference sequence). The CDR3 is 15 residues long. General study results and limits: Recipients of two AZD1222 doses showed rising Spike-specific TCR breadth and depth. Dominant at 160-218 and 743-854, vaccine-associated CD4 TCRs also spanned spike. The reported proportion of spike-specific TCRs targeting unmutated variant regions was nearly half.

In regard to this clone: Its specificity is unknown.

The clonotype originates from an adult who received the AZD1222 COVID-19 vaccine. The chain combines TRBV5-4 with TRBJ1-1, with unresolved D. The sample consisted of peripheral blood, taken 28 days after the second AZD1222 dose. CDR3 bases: TGTGCCAGCAGCTTGCTCTCAATCCCGAACACTGAAGCTTTCTTT. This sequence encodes CASSLLSIPNTEAFF.